Listed here are 26 T cell receptor beta chains from one sample, sequenced in a study of T cells in Graves' hyperthyroidism and ophthalmopathy. Amplification yielded TCR beta CDR3 regions, with RNA transcripts as the source. RT-PCR in the first round (using the HTBI primer set) targeted the TCR CDR3. One entry per CDR3 protein results from TCRdb running MiXCR on the multiplex PCR reads. The profile shows under 350,000 distinct CDR3 sequences, approximately 18% of them singletons. Sample: blood. The receptors derive from a woman between 45 and 65 years old with Graves' hyperthyroidism.

This clonotype has only a few counts. J is TRBJ1-4 and V is TRBV27; maybe TRBD1 (5 bases). The CDR3 runs 12 residues. CDR1 MNHEY and CDR2 SMNVEV come from the germline V gene (reference sequence). V was trimmed by 5 bases and J by 8 bases, leaving 9 bases between them. CDR3 sequence (DNA): TGTGCCAGCAGTGGGGGTCCAGAAAAACTGTTTTTT. Amino acid sequence: CASSGGPEKLFF.

The chain couples TRBV16 to TRBJ1-1, with 7 positions matching TRBD1. Germline V CDR1 and CDR2: KGHSY, FQNENV. The J segment lost 1 base and the V segment lost 1 base, leaving 3 bases of the junction unmatched. The CDR3 is 15 amino acids. The CDR3 DNA sequence: TGTGCCAGCAGCCAATATGGGACAGAGAACACTGAAGCTTTCTTT. It yields the protein CASSQYGTENTEAFF.

Of note for this clonotype: Given a much more abundant clone one base away, this may be a read error. The rearrangement joins TRBV30 to TRBJ1-5; D call uncertain. Per the germline V gene, CDR1 is GTSNPN and CDR2 is SVGIG (reference sequence). There are 14 residues in the CDR3. The CDR3 coding sequence is TGTGACTGGAGCTACGGTCGATTAGGTCAGCCCCAGCATTTT. Encoded protein: CDWSYGRLGQPQHF. Together with reference TRBV30 and TRBJ1-5, the CDR3 gives the full variable domain: SQTIHQWPATLVQPVGSPLSLECTVEGTSNPNLYWYRQAAGRGLQLLFYSVGIGQISSEVPQNLSASRPQDRQFILSSKKLLLSDSGFYLCDWSYGRLGQPQHFGDGTRLSIL.

This sequence joins TRBV6-1 and TRBJ1-3; D might be TRBD1 (5 bases). The V gene lost 8 bases and the J gene lost 0 bases, with 11 bases spanning the gap. CDR1 and CDR2 (germline): MNHNS, SASEGT. This CDR3 has 14 residues. CDR3 sequence (DNA): TGTGCCAGCGCCGGGACCCTCTCTGGAAACACCATATATTTT. Amino acid sequence: CASAGTLSGNTIYF.

The chain combines TRBV15 with TRBJ2-3; D remains unclear. The V gene lost 5 bases and the J gene lost 3 bases, with 9 bases spanning the gap. Germline V gene sequence: CDR1 LNHNV, CDR2 YYDKDF (reference sequence). This CDR3 has 13 amino acids. The CDR3 here is CATSGRTTDTQYF. CDR3 in DNA: TGTGCCACCAGCGGCCGGACGACAGATACGCAGTATTTT.

The J gene is TRBJ2-7, the V gene TRBV12-3 or TRBV12-4, with D perhaps TRBD2 (5 bases). The CDR3 contains 13 residues. V was cut by 6 bases and J by 6 bases, with 15 bases left in between. This CDR3 reads CASSLYTGGEQYF. Here the CDR3 DNA reads TGTGCCAGCAGCCTATACACTGGAGGCGAGCAGTACTTC.

This clonotype was counted only a few times. J is TRBJ2-3 and V is TRBV5-1; 7 nucleotides match TRBD1. The CDR3 extends over 15 amino acids. Germline CDR1 is SGHRS and CDR2 is YFSETQ. V dropped 3 bases and J dropped 5; count of bases not matched to a gene: 9. The CDR3 nucleotides read TGCGCCAGCAGCTCCACAGGGGACCGGGTAGATACGCAGTATTTT. Translating it yields CASSSTGDRVDTQYF.

Ten or more counts support this clonotype. V gene TRBV9 combines with J gene TRBJ2-5; TRBD2 is a possible D gene (6 bases). Germline values: CDR1 SGDLS, CDR2 YYNGEE. The germline V and J ends were trimmed by 0 bases and 1 base, with 7 bases remaining between them. The CDR3 has 14 residues. CDR3 loop: CASSVGGGQETQYF. CDR3 sequence (DNA): TGTGCCAGCAGCGTAGGGGGAGGCCAAGAGACCCAGTACTTC.

This clonotype was recorded a few times. V and J are TRBV5-6 and TRBJ2-2; possible D gene TRBD2, 6 bases. CDR1 is SGHDT and CDR2 is YYEEEE in the germline V gene. The CDR3 has 16 residues. Trimming removed 2 bases from V and 4 bases from J, with 15 bases in between. CDR3 residues: CASSFYNRGITGELFF. The CDR3 nucleotides are TGTGCCAGCAGCTTTTATAACCGGGGGATCACCGGGGAGCTGTTTTTT.

This clonotype was detected ten times or more. This chain connects TRBV27 to TRBJ2-1; D is possibly TRBD2 (6 bases). Germline CDR1 and CDR2: MNHEY and SMNVEV (reference sequence). Trimming cost V 6 bases and J 4 bases, with 19 bases left between them. The CDR3 has 16 amino acids. CDR3 region: CASSLVAGMGYNEQFF. CDR3 nucleotides: TGTGCCAGCAGCCTGGTTGCGGGGATGGGTTACAATGAGCAGTTCTTC.

V and J are TRBV28 and TRBJ2-2; 9 bases are shared with TRBD2. The CDR3 runs 16 residues. V lost 3 bases to trimming and J lost 4 bases; unmatched junction nucleotides: 6. CDR1 and CDR2 from the germline V gene are MDHEN and SYDVKM. The CDR3 nucleotides read TGTGCCAGCAGTTTCTCTAGCGGGATTAGCACCGGGGAGCTGTTTTTT. Its translation: CASSFSSGISTGELFF.

Remarks on this clonotype: A much larger clone is a single base away; this may be a read error. V usage is TRBV2 and J usage is TRBJ1-1; D may be TRBD1 (5 bases). The germline V gene has CDR1 SNHLY and CDR2 FYNNEI. Trimming took off 7 bases at V and 1 base at J, with 22 bases between the two ends. CDR3 length: 17 residues. This CDR3 reads CASTFYRARGKNTEAFF. As DNA, the CDR3 is TGTGCCAGCACCTTTTATCGGGCAAGGGGAAAGAACACTGAAGCTTTCTTT.

This clonotype has ten or more counts. The rearrangement links TRBV6-1 to TRBJ1-2, with D uncertain. This CDR3 region has 14 residues. The V end lost 5 bases, the J end lost 0 bases, and 10 bases lay between the germline ends. The germline V gene has CDR1 MNHNS and CDR2 SASEGT. The CDR3 region is CASSRTVANYGYTF. The CDR3 coding sequence is TGTGCCAGCAGTCGGACTGTAGCTAACTATGGCTACACCTTC.

This sequence joins TRBV28 and TRBJ2-2, with unresolved D. Per germline, CDR1 MDHEN and CDR2 SYDVKM. The CDR3 covers 14 residues. V lost 8 bases, J lost 7 bases, and 17 bases lay in between. The CDR3 region is CASGKPGRSGELFF. CDR3 DNA sequence: TGTGCCAGCGGAAAGCCCGGGCGGAGCGGGGAGCTGTTTTTT.

This clonotype has just a few counts. The rearrangement uses TRBV28 and TRBJ1-1, with 7 bases identical to TRBD1. This CDR3 contains 14 residues. CDR1 and CDR2 from the germline V gene are MDHEN and SYDVKM. With 4 bases clipped from V and 8 bases from J, the junction kept 10 bases outside the gene matches. The CDR3 sequence: CASSSDLTGMEAFF. CDR3 sequence (DNA): TGTGCCAGCAGTTCAGATCTGACAGGGATGGAAGCTTTCTTT.

The chain couples TRBV27 to TRBJ2-3; the D gene could be TRBD1 or TRBD2 (6 bases each). Germline CDR1 and CDR2: MNHEY and SMNVEV (reference sequence). V lost 3 bases to trimming and J lost 2 bases, with 9 bases between them. CDR3 length: 14 amino acids. CDR3 bases: TGTGCCAGCAGTTTCTCGGGGGCCACAGATACGCAGTATTTT. It translates to CASSFSGATDTQYF.

With respect to this clonotype: At one end, the junction sequence differs from germline, possibly due to a read error. This rearrangement joins TRBV29-1 to TRBJ2-1; D perhaps matches TRBD2 (7 bases). CDR3 length equals 15 residues. The germline V gene has CDR1 SQVTM and CDR2 ANQGSEA. CDR3 in DNA: TGCAGCGCCCAGGCGGGGGCGAACTCCTACAATGAGCAGCTCTTC. It codes for CSAQAGANSYNEQLF.

This clonotype occurred a few times. V usage is TRBV29-1 and J usage is TRBJ2-1; weak D call: TRBD2 (5 bases). CDR1 and CDR2 from the germline V gene are SQVTM and ANQGSEA. The V gene lost 0 bases and the J gene lost 7 bases, with 16 bases spanning the gap. The CDR3 contains 15 residues. The CDR3 DNA sequence: TGCAGCGTTGAAGAGGGGAGAGCAATTCAGAATGAGCAGTTCTTC. It yields the protein CSVEEGRAIQNEQFF.

This clonotype has at least ten counts. The chain carries TRBV18 and TRBJ2-3; either TRBD1 or TRBD2 may fit D (5 bases each). This CDR3 is built from 14 residues. The germline V gene encodes CDR1 KGHSH and CDR2 LQKENI. V dropped 3 bases and J dropped 5 bases, with 12 bases sitting between them. Here the CDR3 DNA reads TGTGCCAGCTCACCCGGGACCCTTGGAGATACGCAGTATTTT. Amino acids: CASSPGTLGDTQYF. The full variable domain, its missing parts supplied by reference TRBV18 and TRBJ2-3, is NAGVMQNPRHLVRRRGQEARLRCSPMKGHSHVYWYRQLPEEGLKFMVYLQKENIIDESGMPKERFSAEFPKEGPSILRIQQVVRGDSAAYFCASSPGTLGDTQYFGPGTRLTVL.

In this sample, this clonotype turned up many times. The rearrangement joins TRBV11-2 to TRBJ2-7; D is unresolved. Deletions cut 5 bases from V and 3 bases from J, with 17 bases between. The V gene's germline CDR1 is SGHAT and CDR2 FQNNGV. The CDR3 spans 15 residues. The CDR3: CASSKKITAGYEQYF. DNA for the CDR3: TGTGCCAGCAGCAAAAAGATCACTGCAGGCTACGAGCAGTACTTC.

This chain links TRBV24-1 with TRBJ1-4, with D possibly TRBD1 on 6 matching bases. The CDR3 spans 14 residues. V lost 4 bases, J lost 7 bases, and 12 bases lay in between. Per the germline V gene, CDR1 is KGHDR and CDR2 is SFDVKD. In DNA, the CDR3 is TGTGCCACCAGTGAGTTGGGACACCTTGAAAAACTGTTTTTT. It translates to CATSELGHLEKLFF.

This clonotype appeared many times. The chain is built from TRBV27 and TRBJ2-5; 11 nucleotides align to TRBD2. This CDR3 has 15 residues. J lost 2 bases, V lost 5 bases, and 4 bases had no gene match. Germline V gene sequence: CDR1 MNHEY, CDR2 SMNVEV (reference sequence). The CDR3 protein is CASSRGTSGQETQYF. The CDR3 nucleotides read TGTGCCAGCAGTCGCGGGACTAGCGGACAAGAGACCCAGTACTTC.

The chain uses TRBV20-1 and TRBJ1-5; perhaps TRBD1 as D (5 bases). Germline CDR1 and CDR2: DFQATT and SNEGSKA (reference sequence). The CDR3 length is 12 residues. Trimming removed 5 bases from V and 5 bases from J, with 10 bases in between. The CDR3 DNA follows: TGCAGTGCTCAACAGGTTCATCAGCCCCAGCATTTT. The encoded protein is CSAQQVHQPQHF.

This clonotype came up many times. The chain combines TRBV11-2 with TRBJ1-3; tentatively, D is TRBD1 (5 bases). V was cut by 1 base and J by 8 bases, with 6 bases left in between. CDR3 size: 12 residues. Germline CDR1 and CDR2: SGHAT and FQNNGV. As DNA, the CDR3 is TGTGCCAGCAGCTTAGCGGGGCACACCATATATTTT. Its protein is CASSLAGHTIYF.

The chain carries TRBV7-3 and TRBJ2-1; weak D call: TRBD1 (5 bases). Trimming removed 5 bases at V and 7 bases at J, with 15 bases between. This CDR3 spans 14 amino acids. The germline V gene has CDR1 SGHTA and CDR2 FQGTGA. The CDR3 bases are TGTGCCAGCAGCGAGATAGGGGCTGGGAATGAGCAGTTCTTC. Its translation is CASSEIGAGNEQFF.

The chain uses TRBV7-9 and TRBJ1-2; D unresolved. Germline V lookup: CDR1 SEHNR, CDR2 FQNEAQ (reference sequence). The germline V and J ends were trimmed by 5 bases and 6 bases, with 10 bases remaining between them. This CDR3 comprises 12 residues. CDR3: CASSVRLDGYTF. CDR3 sequence (DNA): TGTGCCAGCAGCGTAAGGTTGGATGGCTACACCTTC.